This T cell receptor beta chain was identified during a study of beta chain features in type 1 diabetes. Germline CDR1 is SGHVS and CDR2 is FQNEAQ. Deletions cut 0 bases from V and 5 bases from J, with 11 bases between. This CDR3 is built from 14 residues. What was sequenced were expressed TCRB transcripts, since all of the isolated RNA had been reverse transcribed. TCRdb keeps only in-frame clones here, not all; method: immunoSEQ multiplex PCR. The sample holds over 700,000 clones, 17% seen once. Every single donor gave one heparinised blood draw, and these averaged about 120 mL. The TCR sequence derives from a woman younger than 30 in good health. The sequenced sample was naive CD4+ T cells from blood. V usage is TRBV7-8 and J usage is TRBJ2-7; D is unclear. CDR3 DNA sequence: TGTGCCAGCAGCTTAGCCCACGGACGACACGAGCAGTACTTC. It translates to CASSLAHGRHEQYF.